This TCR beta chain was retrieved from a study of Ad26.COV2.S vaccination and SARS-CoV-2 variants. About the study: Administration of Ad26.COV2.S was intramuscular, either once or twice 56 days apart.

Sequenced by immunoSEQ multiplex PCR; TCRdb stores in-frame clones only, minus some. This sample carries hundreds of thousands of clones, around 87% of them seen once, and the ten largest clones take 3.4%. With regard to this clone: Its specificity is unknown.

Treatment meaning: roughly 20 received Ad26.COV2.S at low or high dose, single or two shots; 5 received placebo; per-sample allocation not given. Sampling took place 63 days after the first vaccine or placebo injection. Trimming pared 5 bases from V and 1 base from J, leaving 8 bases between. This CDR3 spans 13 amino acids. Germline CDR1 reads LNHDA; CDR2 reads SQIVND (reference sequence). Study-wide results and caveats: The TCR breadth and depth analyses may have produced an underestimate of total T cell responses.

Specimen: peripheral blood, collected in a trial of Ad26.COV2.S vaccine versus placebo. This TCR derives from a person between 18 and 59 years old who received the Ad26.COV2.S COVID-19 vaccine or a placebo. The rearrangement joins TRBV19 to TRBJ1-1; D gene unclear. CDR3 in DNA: TGTGCCAGTAGTTTCCGACAGAACACTGAAGCTTTCTTT. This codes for CASSFRQNTEAFF. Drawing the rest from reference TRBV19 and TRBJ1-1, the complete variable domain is DGGITQSPKYLFRKEGQNVTLSCEQNLNHDAMYWYRQDPGQGLRLIYYSQIVNDFQKGDIAEGYSVSREKKESFPLTVTSAQKNPTAFYLCASSFRQNTEAFFGQGTRLTVV.